One and the same sample provided the 19 T cell receptor beta chains below, sequenced in a study of CD8+ T cells in alopecia areata. Extracted RNA was reverse transcribed into cDNA, the sequencing template. The data were produced by immunoSEQ multiplex PCR, yet TCRdb's version contains in-frame clones alone and is incomplete. The sample comprises roughly 150,000 clones, 50% to 60% of which are singletons, and over 4% rests with the top ten. Sequencing was performed on CD4+ T cells sorted from blood. These receptors were collected from a human donor in good health.

The rearrangement links TRBV6-5 to TRBJ2-5, with 7 bases aligning to TRBD2. The CDR3 extends over 11 amino acids. The germline V gene has CDR1 MNHEY and CDR2 SVGAGI. V trimming: 8 bases; J trimming: 4 bases; junction bases outside the gene matches: 1. This chain's CDR3 is CASGGGETQYF. The CDR3 region has the DNA TGTGCCAGCGGCGGGGGAGAGACCCAGTACTTC.

This chain connects TRBV29-1 to TRBJ1-4; D is unclear. CDR1 SQVTM and CDR2 ANQGSEA come from the germline V gene. Trimming removed 3 bases from V and 10 bases from J, with 9 bases in between. CDR3 length: 11 amino acids. The CDR3 here is CSVEEWRKLFF. In nucleotides, the CDR3 is TGCAGCGTTGAGGAGTGGCGAAAACTGTTTTTT.

The chain has TRBV7-9 and TRBJ1-5, with D tentatively TRBD1 (6 bases). V lost 4 bases and J 6 bases, leaving 10 bases between the germline ends. Looked up from germline, CDR1 is SEHNR and CDR2 is FQNEAQ (reference sequence). The CDR3 has 13 residues. The CDR3: CASSWRGGQPQHF. CDR3 DNA sequence: TGTGCCAGCAGCTGGAGAGGGGGTCAGCCCCAGCATTTT.

This clone turned up a few times. CDR3 coding DNA: TGTGCCAGCAGCTTAGATTCTCTGCGAATAGCCAAAAACATTCAGTACTTC. Amino acid sequence: CASSLDSLRIAKNIQYF. The chain employs TRBV11-2 and TRBJ2-4; D is undetermined. Germline loops: CDR1 SGHAT, CDR2 FQNNGV. Trimming left V 0 bases short and J 0 bases short, with 12 bases between. This CDR3 is 17 amino acids long. Drawing the rest from reference TRBV11-2 and TRBJ2-4, the complete variable domain is EAGVAQSPRYKIIEKRQSVAFWCNPISGHATLYWYQQILGQGPKLLIQFQNNGVVDDSQLPKDRFSAERLKGVDSTLKIQPAKLEDSAVYLCASSLDSLRIAKNIQYFGAGTRLSVL.

This clone was counted between two and nine times. The chain is built from TRBV5-1 and TRBJ2-1, with D unresolved. Trimming shortened V by 3 bases and J by 8 bases, and 15 bases separated the two germline ends. CDR1 is SGHRS, CDR2 YFSETQ, per germline. This CDR3 is built from 14 residues. The CDR3 reads CASSWIFGSDEQFF. DNA of the CDR3: TGCGCCAGCAGCTGGATTTTCGGCTCGGATGAGCAGTTCTTC.

This chain connects TRBV29-1 to TRBJ1-2, with D perhaps TRBD1 (5 bases). Deletions cut 7 bases from V and 6 bases from J, with 21 bases between. Germline V gene sequence: CDR1 SQVTM, CDR2 ANQGSEA. The CDR3 runs 14 residues. The chain's CDR3 is CSAMGSRGADGYTF. The DNA of the CDR3 is TGCAGCGCAATGGGGTCACGGGGCGCGGATGGCTACACCTTC. Full variable domain (remainder filled in from reference TRBV29-1 and TRBJ1-2): SAVISQKPSRDICQRGTSLTIQCQVDSQVTMMFWYRQQPGQSLTLIATANQGSEATYESGFVIDKFPISRPNLTFSTLTVSNMSPEDSSIYLCSAMGSRGADGYTFGSGTRLTVV.

This clone turned up a few times. The chain is built from TRBV19 and TRBJ1-5; maybe TRBD1 (6 bases). Germline V CDR1 and CDR2: LNHDA, SQIVND (reference sequence). The CDR3 extends over 15 amino acids. Trimming took off 9 bases at V and 0 bases at J, with 15 bases between the two ends. CDR3 sequence (DNA): TGTGCCAGCCGGGACACACCCAATAGCAATCAGCCCCAGCATTTT. As protein: CASRDTPNSNQPQHF.

V usage is TRBV10-2 and J usage is TRBJ2-3; D is unresolved. The CDR3 covers 15 residues. In germline, CDR1 is WSHSY, CDR2 SAAADI. V gave up 8 bases and J gave up 2 bases, with 17 bases separating them. CDR3 bases: TGCGCCAGCGTACGATGGGATCTTTTCACAGATACGCAGTATTTT. Translated: CASVRWDLFTDTQYF.

CDR3 sequence reads: CASSDLEGRTDTQYF. The CDR3 DNA reads as TGTGCCAGCAGTGATCTGGAGGGCCGGACAGATACGCAGTATTTT. The J gene is TRBJ2-3, the V gene TRBV6-1; a weak D match, TRBD2 (6 bases). Per germline, CDR1 MNHNS and CDR2 SASEGT. The ends were cut back, 3 bases at V and 3 bases at J, with 13 bases in the middle. The CDR3 runs 15 residues.

A word on this clone: Other DNA sequences from this sample encode an identical CDR3 as well. The genes are TRBV27 and TRBJ2-2; no clear D gene. The CDR3 runs to 12 residues. The V end lost 3 bases, the J end lost 8 bases, and 7 bases lay between the germline ends. Germline CDR1 and CDR2: MNHEY and SMNVEV (reference sequence). DNA for the CDR3: TGTGCCAGCAGTTTCCGCCGTGGGGAGCTGTTTTTT. Protein sequence: CASSFRRGELFF.

The genes are TRBV27 and TRBJ2-7; D remains unclear. The CDR3 contains 14 residues. V was shortened by 2 bases and J by 0 bases, with 8 bases between the two germline ends. Germline assignment: CDR1 MNHEY and CDR2 SMNVEV (reference sequence). CDR3 DNA sequence: TGTGCCAGCAGTTTAGTCGTAGGCTCCTACGAGCAGTACTTC. Protein product: CASSLVVGSYEQYF.

The genes are TRBV5-1 and TRBJ2-5; D is possibly TRBD1 or TRBD2 (5 bases each). The ends were cut back, 6 bases at V and 4 bases at J, with 19 bases in the middle. The CDR3 runs 15 residues. The germline gives CDR1 SGHRS, CDR2 YFSETQ. The CDR3 loop is CASTSQEGTGETQYF. CDR3 in DNA: TGCGCCAGCACCTCCCAAGAAGGGACGGGAGAGACCCAGTACTTC.

V is TRBV27 and J is TRBJ1-2; 10 bases are shared with TRBD1. Germline V gene sequence: CDR1 MNHEY, CDR2 SMNVEV (reference sequence). V trimming: 5 bases; J trimming: 4 bases; junction bases outside the gene matches: 4. The CDR3 length is 14 residues. The CDR3 DNA is TGTGCCAGCAGTAGGGACAGGGGCATCTATGGCTACACCTTC. This translates into CASSRDRGIYGYTF.

The J gene is TRBJ2-3, the V gene TRBV9; 11 nucleotides line up with TRBD2. The germline gives CDR1 SGDLS, CDR2 YYNGEE. V lost 0 bases and J lost 3; bases outside the gene matches: 9. The CDR3 has 18 amino acids. The CDR3 coding sequence is TGTGCCAGCAGCGTAGCGATGTTAGCGGGAGGGCCAACAGATACGCAGTATTTT. This gives the protein CASSVAMLAGGPTDTQYF. The complete variable domain, with remaining parts taken from reference TRBV9 and TRBJ2-3, reads DSGVTQTPKHLITATGQRVTLRCSPRSGDLSVYWYQQSLDQGLQFLIQYYNGEERAKGNILERFSAQQFPDLHSELNLSSLELGDSALYFCASSVAMLAGGPTDTQYFGPGTRLTVL.

The V call is TRBV7-2, the J call TRBJ2-5, with TRBD2 matching 8 bases. This CDR3 contains 14 residues. Trimming removed 5 bases from V and 4 bases from J; junction bases left unmatched: 6. Looked up from germline, CDR1 is SGHTA and CDR2 is FQGNSA. CDR3 loop: CASSGGLGLETQYF. CDR3 DNA: TGTGCCAGCAGCGGGGGACTAGGGTTAGAGACCCAGTACTTC.

This clone was seen a handful of times. The chain combines TRBV7-2 with TRBJ1-2; D is unresolved. Germline V gene lookup returns CDR1 SGHTA and CDR2 FQGNSA. There are 13 residues in the CDR3. V lost 2 bases, J lost 4 bases, and 8 bases lay in between. The CDR3 is CASSLSNRYGYTF. CDR3 DNA sequence: TGTGCCAGCAGCTTATCAAACCGCTATGGCTACACCTTC.

This sequence joins TRBV7-2 and TRBJ1-2; D is possibly TRBD1 (6 bases). CDR1 is SGHTA and CDR2 is FQGNSA in the germline V gene. V was trimmed by 3 bases and J by 7 bases, leaving 9 bases between them. The CDR3 length is 12 residues. This CDR3 is CASSLGAGGYTF. In DNA, the CDR3 is TGTGCCAGCAGCTTGGGGGCAGGTGGCTACACCTTC.

The chain joins TRBV5-1 to TRBJ2-1; 8 bases align to TRBD2. After removal of 5 bases from V and 7 bases from J, the junction contained 14 bases not matched to a gene. Germline V gene lookup returns CDR1 SGHRS and CDR2 YFSETQ. The CDR3 sequence is 16 residues long. The CDR3 reads CASSQTSGPSGNEQFF. The CDR3 DNA reads TGCGCCAGCAGTCAAACTAGCGGACCTTCGGGGAATGAGCAGTTCTTC.

This clone has just a few counts. Other DNA sequences in the sample encode the same CDR3. This chain uses TRBV28 with TRBJ2-7; the D gene is possibly TRBD1 (5 bases). V lost 6 bases, J lost 3 bases, and 12 bases lay in between. This CDR3 region has 13 residues. Germline lookup yields CDR1 MDHEN and CDR2 SYDVKM. The CDR3 sequence: CASRRGQNYEQYF. The CDR3 coding sequence is TGTGCCAGCAGAAGAGGACAAAACTACGAGCAGTACTTC.